The T cell receptor (beta chain) described here comes from a study of T cell responses to AZD1222 COVID-19 vaccine listed by TCRdb under 2021. About the full investigation: AZD1222 recipients with second doses at about 4 weeks or about 12 weeks were pooled, because spike-specific TCR depth and breadth did not differ between schedules. TCR sequencing was performed for more than 230 trial participants, of whom about 200 were given two doses of AZD1222 and approximately 26 were given two doses of MenACWY control vaccine. Trial participants were enrolled by age into 18-55, 56-69 and 70-plus year subgroups, with roughly 160, 29 and 62 TCR-sequenced participants respectively. Overall study outcomes, separate from this receptor: The vaccine-associated CD4 TCRs covered the entire spike protein, and the dominant responses fell in regions 160-218 and 743-854. After two AZD1222 doses, both the breadth and the depth of spike-specific TCRs were significantly higher than at day 0 and than in MenACWY recipients. Because no day 14 peak-response samples were available, repertoires were characterized only after the peak T cell response. In the small 56-69-year group, the increase in depth fell short of significance, most likely because of low power. Epitopes outside the regions mutated in the B.1.351 and B.1.1.7 variants were reportedly recognized by nearly half of the unique spike-specific TCRs. Participants were mostly white British and included more females than males, and it was suggested by the authors that clonal diversity may have been underestimated. Conclusions about previously exposed vaccinees are limited, since just a handful of AZD1222 recipients were seropositive for SARS-CoV-2 at baseline.

The CDR3 regions of human TCRbeta chains were subjected to immunosequencing. As for how the authors treated the data: Repertoire TCRs were checked for matches against a reference library of SARS-CoV-2-specific TCRs that had been generated using the MIRA antigen-specificity platform. Breadth was defined as the fraction of unique TCRs that were SARS-CoV-2-associated, and depth was defined as the fraction of total T cells that were SARS-CoV-2-associated. Using the MIRA data, each spike-specific TCR was mapped to the spike region that the TCR reacts to and placed in a CD4 or CD8 class. Log10-transformed breadth and depth values were compared by one-way ANOVA with Sidak's multiple comparisons tests. TCRdb mirrors the immuneACCESS table, restricted to in-frame sequences. Some clones are absent from its copies; in checked studies, under half trace to an unresolved V gene, and the reason for the others is unknown. The V and J calls and clone size are taken from that table; D and trimming were inferred from the DNA. The sample table holds fewer than 120,000 clones, of which 70% to 90% were seen once. The biggest ten clones account for 3.2% of the sample.

About this clone: The antigen this receptor binds is unknown. There are no base qualities to consult, and no much larger clone falls within one base.

Read against the paper, the sample's time point label means: baseline before first vaccination. Samples from vaccinated people were obtained from the UK trials COV001 and COV002, which included a single-blind randomized controlled phase 2/3 trial of AZD1222 (ChAdOx1 nCoV-19) in healthy adults. For TCRbeta chain sequencing, PBMC samples were collected from trial participants at day 0 and at day 28 after the second dose. Based on the germline V gene (reference sequence), the CDR1 and CDR2 sequences are LGHDT and YNNKEL. Trimming takes 1 base from V and 5 bases from J, and the germline ends sit 7 bases apart. The CDR3 numbers 13 residues from cysteine through phenylalanine. Solely the CDR3 DNA is kept, with 39 bases framed from the first base.

Recombination joined TRBV3-1 (or the pseudogene TRBV3-2) with TRBJ2-3, with no reliable assignment of the D segment. The receptor's source is an adult in good health. The sample was peripheral blood, taken on day 0 of AZD1222 vaccination. The CDR3 protein sequence reads: CASSQVAGDTQYF. The DNA is as follows: TGTGCCAGCAGCCAAGTCGCAGGAGATACGCAGTATTTT.